The 32 T cell receptor beta chains in this list originate from one sample, sequenced in a study of cytomegalovirus exposure and HLA in healthy donors. It was with 60 Vbeta and 13 Jbeta primers that the PCR ran. Method: immunoSEQ multiplex PCR; TCRdb's copy keeps in-frame clones and lacks some. This table holds 110,000 or so clones, 70% to 85% found once. The sequencing input was PBMCs. The source is a woman in her late teens or twenties in good health and CMV-seronegative.

The CDR3 sequence is CASSFGLASSYNEQFF. The CDR3 nucleotides read TGTGCCAGCAGCTTCGGACTAGCGAGTTCCTACAATGAGCAGTTCTTC. The chain joins TRBV7-2 to TRBJ2-1; 9 bases line up with TRBD2. CDR1 is SGHTA and CDR2 is FQGNSA in the germline V gene. The CDR3 length is 16 residues. V dropped 3 bases and J dropped 1; count of bases not matched to a gene: 4.

The rearrangement joins TRBV10-2 to TRBJ2-2; D perhaps matches TRBD1 (6 bases). This CDR3 has 14 amino acids. Per germline, CDR1 WSHSY and CDR2 SAAADI. V shed 10 bases and J shed 0 bases, with 12 bases lying between them. The CDR3 region has the DNA TGCGCCACCCAAAGGGACACGAACACCGGGGAGCTGTTTTTT. Its translation: CATQRDTNTGELFF.

The genes are TRBV27 and TRBJ2-7; 9 positions agree with TRBD1. This CDR3 comprises 15 residues. V trimming: 6 bases; J trimming: 5 bases; junction bases outside the gene matches: 11. Germline CDR1 MNHEY, CDR2 SMNVEV (reference sequence). CDR3 protein: CASSDRGDPRDEQYF. CDR3 in DNA: TGTGCCAGCAGCGACAGGGGGGATCCACGGGACGAGCAGTACTTC.

CDR3 region: CASSLQGEGYSPLHF. In DNA, the CDR3 is TGTGCCAGCAGTTTACAGGGGGAAGGGTATTCACCCCTCCACTTT. V gene TRBV27 combines with J gene TRBJ1-6; 7 nucleotides align to TRBD1. Germline CDR1 reads MNHEY; CDR2 reads SMNVEV (reference sequence). V shed 2 bases and J 8 bases; nucleotides not matched to a gene: 6. The CDR3 length is 15 residues.

The chain is built from TRBV28 and TRBJ2-7, with 7 bases aligning to TRBD1. The CDR3 sequence is 15 residues long. Germline assignment: CDR1 MDHEN and CDR2 SYDVKM. The V segment lost 6 bases and the J segment 4 bases; nucleotides outside the gene matches: 12. The CDR3 bases are TGTGCCAGCAGACATCAGGGGGTAGAGGTATACGAGCAGTACTTC. Amino acids: CASRHQGVEVYEQYF. The whole variable domain, remainder taken from reference TRBV28 and TRBJ2-7, is DVKVTQSSRYLVKRTGEKVFLECVQDMDHENMFWYRQDPGLGLRLIYFSYDVKMKEKGDIPEGYSVSREKKERFSLILESASTNQTSMYLCASRHQGVEVYEQYFGPGTRLTVT.

V usage is TRBV7-9 and J usage is TRBJ1-1, with D perhaps matching TRBD1 (6 bases). Germline values: CDR1 SEHNR, CDR2 FQNEAQ (reference sequence). Trimming removed 3 bases from V and 8 bases from J, with 10 bases in between. This CDR3 region has 12 residues. CDR3 region: CASSFGTSEAFF. CDR3 sequence (DNA): TGTGCCAGCAGCTTCGGGACATCCGAAGCTTTCTTT.

The rearrangement links TRBV5-4 to TRBJ1-1; D possibly corresponds to TRBD1 (6 bases). The CDR3 is 13 residues long. Trimming pared 4 bases from V and 8 bases from J, leaving 15 bases between. Germline V lookup: CDR1 SGHNT, CDR2 YYREEE (reference sequence). CDR3 amino acids: CASSRGSQGEAFF. The CDR3 bases are TGTGCCAGCAGCCGGGGATCACAGGGAGAAGCTTTCTTT.

This chain uses TRBV25-1 with TRBJ2-1, with TRBD1 identical over 7 bases. V shed 1 base, J shed 5 bases, and the junction held 5 bases outside the gene matches. CDR1 is MGHDK and CDR2 is SYGVNS in the germline V gene. The CDR3 has 15 residues. CDR3 nucleotide sequence: TGTGCCAGCAGTGAATTATTAGGGACAGACAATGAGCAGTTCTTC. Its translation: CASSELLGTDNEQFF.

The chain recombines TRBV28 with TRBJ1-4; 7 bases align to TRBD1. The length of the CDR3 is 13 residues. CDR1 is MDHEN, CDR2 SYDVKM, per germline. Losses at the gene ends were 5 bases for V and 8 bases for J; bases not matched to a gene: 5. The chain's CDR3 is CASSQGTAEKLFF. The CDR3 DNA is TGTGCCAGCAGTCAAGGGACAGCAGAAAAACTGTTTTTT.

The V call is TRBV7-9, the J call TRBJ2-7; TRBD1 aligns across 9 bases. The length of the CDR3 is 14 residues. Germline V gene data show CDR1 as SEHNR and CDR2 as FQNEAQ (reference sequence). V dropped 4 bases and J dropped 4; count of bases not matched to a gene: 5. The CDR3 bases are TGTGCCAGCAGCTCCACAGGGGGCAGGTACGAGCAGTACTTC. Translation: CASSSTGGRYEQYF.

The chain employs TRBV11-2 and TRBJ2-7; 7 bases are a match to TRBD2. The CDR3 covers 16 residues. The V and J ends lost 3 bases and 0 bases, in that order; junction bases with no gene match: 8. CDR1 and CDR2 from the germline V gene are SGHAT and FQNNGV. The CDR3 sequence: CASSLGTSAFSYEQYF. CDR3 nucleotide sequence: TGTGCCAGCAGCTTGGGTACTAGCGCTTTCTCCTACGAGCAGTACTTC.

The chain links TRBV28 to TRBJ2-2; D unresolved. CDR1 MDHEN and CDR2 SYDVKM come from the germline V gene. Trimming stripped 6 bases from V and 7 bases from J, with 15 bases between. The CDR3 consists of 14 residues. CDR3 amino acids: CASSHRHKNGELFF. CDR3 nucleotide sequence: TGTGCCAGCAGCCACCGTCACAAGAACGGGGAGCTGTTTTTT.

This chain links TRBV7-2 with TRBJ1-4; D is undetermined. Germline-derived CDR1 and CDR2 are SGHTA and FQGNSA. This CDR3 is built from 16 residues. V was trimmed by 1 base and J by 0 bases, leaving 9 bases between them. This CDR3 is CASSLGGDATNEKLFF. In nucleotides, the CDR3 is TGTGCCAGCAGCTTAGGGGGAGATGCAACTAATGAAAAACTGTTTTTT.

The gene calls are TRBV19 and TRBJ1-1, with 8 bases that match TRBD1. The trim removed 1 base at V and 0 bases at J, leaving 4 bases unmatched. Germline V CDR1 and CDR2: LNHDA, SQIVND (reference sequence). This CDR3 is 16 amino acids long. The DNA for the CDR3 is TGTGCCAGTAGTATAGGGAGGGGACAGGTGAACACTGAAGCTTTCTTT. Translation: CASSIGRGQVNTEAFF.

The chain is built from TRBV9 and TRBJ1-2; TRBD1 aligns across 9 bases. J was trimmed by 3 bases and V by 0 bases; bases with no gene match: 18. From germline, CDR1 is SGDLS and CDR2 YYNGEE. The CDR3 is made up of 20 amino acids. The CDR3 DNA reads as TGTGCCAGCAGCGTAGGAGTTTTGGTCGGGACAGGGAACGCGGACTATGGCTACACCTTC. Its protein product is CASSVGVLVGTGNADYGYTF.

The chain employs TRBV28 and TRBJ2-7; 8 bases match TRBD2. CDR3 length equals 14 residues. CDR1 is MDHEN, CDR2 SYDVKM, per germline. The ends lost 5 bases at V and 6 bases at J; junction bases unmatched: 9. CDR3 amino acids: CASSQRTSNSEQYF. For the CDR3, the DNA is TGTGCCAGCAGTCAACGGACTAGCAATAGCGAGCAGTACTTC.

This clone turned up a few times. The chain has TRBV6-1 and TRBJ2-2, with D maybe TRBD1 (7 bases). The CDR3 is 16 residues long. CDR1 is MNHNS, CDR2 SASEGT, per germline. The V end was cut by 1 base, the J end by 6 bases, with 15 bases between. The CDR3 here is CASSEEVTGRSGELFF. As DNA, the CDR3 is TGTGCCAGCAGTGAAGAGGTGACAGGGAGGTCCGGGGAGCTGTTTTTT.

The rearrangement uses TRBV27 and TRBJ1-5; the D is unclear. The CDR3 sequence is 13 residues long. V was shortened by 0 bases and J by 7 bases, with 7 bases between the two germline ends. The germline gives CDR1 MNHEY, CDR2 SMNVEV (reference sequence). The chain's CDR3 is CASSLSPGQPQHF. The CDR3, as DNA: TGTGCCAGCAGTTTATCACCCGGGCAGCCCCAGCATTTT.

This clone has only one observation. V usage is TRBV7-9 and J usage is TRBJ2-1, with 10 positions matching TRBD2. CDR3 length equals 16 residues. Germline V gene lookup returns CDR1 SEHNR and CDR2 FQNEAQ (reference sequence). The J segment lost 7 bases and the V segment lost 6 bases, leaving 12 bases of the junction unmatched. CDR3 protein: CASRSSGRGLGNEQFF. The DNA of the CDR3 is TGTGCCAGCAGGTCTAGCGGGAGAGGTCTTGGGAATGAGCAGTTCTTC.

This clone was seen just once. The chain is built from TRBV5-1 and TRBJ1-1; D is possibly TRBD1 (5 bases). The CDR3 sequence is 13 residues long. Trimming pared 0 bases from V and 6 bases from J, leaving 9 bases between. The germline gives CDR1 SGHRS, CDR2 YFSETQ. This chain's CDR3 is CASSLDWGSEAFF. The CDR3, as DNA: TGCGCCAGCAGCTTGGACTGGGGCTCTGAAGCTTTCTTT.

This chain uses TRBV2 with TRBJ2-2; possibly TRBD2 for D (5 bases). Deletions cut 6 bases from V and 1 base from J, with 12 bases between. Germline CDR1 reads SNHLY; CDR2 reads FYNNEI. This CDR3 is 15 amino acids long. For the CDR3, the DNA is TGTGCCAGCAGCACCGGACTGTTGAACACCGGGGAGCTGTTTTTT. Its protein is CASSTGLLNTGELFF.

The chain combines TRBV19 with TRBJ1-5, with a weak D call TRBD1 (5 bases). The CDR3 runs 13 residues. CDR1 is LNHDA, CDR2 SQIVND, per germline (reference sequence). V dropped 8 bases and J dropped 4 bases, with 12 bases sitting between them. The CDR3, as DNA: TGTGCCAGTCGTCAGGGAGGGAATCAGCCCCAGCATTTT. Encoded protein: CASRQGGNQPQHF. Full variable domain (rest looked up from reference TRBV19 and TRBJ1-5): DGGITQSPKYLFRKEGQNVTLSCEQNLNHDAMYWYRQDPGQGLRLIYYSQIVNDFQKGDIAEGYSVSREKKESFPLTVTSAQKNPTAFYLCASRQGGNQPQHFGDGTRLSIL.

V and J are TRBV6-6 and TRBJ1-1; D gene ambiguous. The CDR3 is made up of 13 amino acids. Germline CDR1 and CDR2: MNHNY and SVGAGI (reference sequence). Between the trimmed V and J ends, which lost 0 bases and 4 bases, there was a span of 6 bases. For the CDR3, the DNA is TGTGCCAGCAGTTACTCCACTGGCACTGAAGCTTTCTTT. Its translation is CASSYSTGTEAFF.

The J gene is TRBJ1-2, the V gene TRBV10-3; 9 bases agree with TRBD1. The CDR3 has 15 amino acids. J was trimmed by 3 bases and V by 6 bases; bases with no gene match: 8. Germline CDR1 ENHRY, CDR2 SYGVKD. Here the CDR3 reads CAIRGDRASDYGYTF. DNA of the CDR3: TGTGCCATCAGGGGGGACAGGGCCAGTGACTATGGCTACACCTTC.

The V call is TRBV18, the J call TRBJ1-1; the D gene is possibly TRBD1 (6 bases). Trimming took 2 bases from V and 2 from J, leaving 12 bases between them. The CDR3 runs to 15 residues. Germline lookup yields CDR1 KGHSH and CDR2 LQKENI. The CDR3 DNA reads TGTGCCAGCTCACCAGCTACCAGGGGAAACACTGAAGCTTTCTTT. Residues: CASSPATRGNTEAFF.

Note on this clone: One end of the junction varies from germline; a read error may be responsible. DNA for the CDR3: TGTGCCACCAGCCGAGATCAGGGCCCCAATGAGCAGTTCTTC. It specifies CATSRDQGPNEQFF. V gene TRBV15 combines with J gene TRBJ2-1, with D perhaps TRBD1 (5 bases). This CDR3 has 14 amino acids. From germline, CDR1 is LNHNV and CDR2 YYDKDF (reference sequence).

This chain joins TRBV6-1 and TRBJ2-1; D is perhaps TRBD2 (6 bases). The germline V gene has CDR1 MNHNS and CDR2 SASEGT. V dropped 10 bases and J dropped 3 bases, with 19 bases sitting between them. The CDR3 totals 15 residues. CDR3 region: CAITGGEALYNEQFF. CDR3 bases: TGTGCCATAACCGGGGGTGAGGCCCTCTACAATGAGCAGTTCTTC.

This CDR3 is CASSQGQAEGYTF. The CDR3 DNA reads as TGTGCCAGCAGCCAGGGACAGGCGGAGGGCTACACCTTC. The chain combines TRBV7-2 with TRBJ1-2; 8 bases align to TRBD1. The CDR3 contains 13 residues. With 5 bases clipped from V and 8 bases from J, the junction kept 7 bases outside the gene matches. The germline gives CDR1 SGHTA, CDR2 FQGNSA.

V is TRBV6-5 and J is TRBJ1-1; TRBD1 is a possible D gene (5 bases). The V gene lost 4 bases and the J gene lost 11 bases, with 17 bases spanning the gap. The germline V gene encodes CDR1 MNHEY and CDR2 SVGAGI. CDR3 length equals 13 residues. CDR3 in amino acids: CASSSTRRDFAFF. CDR3 nucleotide sequence: TGTGCCAGCAGTTCTACCCGCAGGGATTTCGCTTTCTTT.

This rearrangement joins TRBV9 to TRBJ1-2, with D maybe TRBD1 (5 bases). CDR1 is SGDLS, CDR2 YYNGEE, per germline. The CDR3 consists of 16 residues. Trimming pared 0 bases from V and 0 bases from J, leaving 12 bases between. The CDR3 region is CASSVAEGEPNYGYTF. CDR3 bases: TGTGCCAGCAGCGTAGCTGAAGGGGAACCTAACTATGGCTACACCTTC.

This clone has more than one count but fewer than ten. J is TRBJ1-4 and V is TRBV2, with D unclear. Germline V CDR1 and CDR2: SNHLY, FYNNEI. The CDR3 loop spans 15 amino acids. V was shortened by 5 bases and J by 1 base, with 11 bases between the two germline ends. This CDR3 reads CASSRFTVTNEKLFF. CDR3 coding DNA: TGTGCCAGCAGTCGATTTACGGTAACTAATGAAAAACTGTTTTTT.

The chain has TRBV6-6 and TRBJ2-1; 9 positions match TRBD2. V trimming: 8 bases; J trimming: 7 bases; junction bases outside the gene matches: 12. The CDR3 covers 15 residues. Germline values: CDR1 MNHNY, CDR2 SVGAGI (reference sequence). CDR3 loop: CASGEGLAGRNEQFF. The CDR3 DNA is TGTGCCAGCGGCGAAGGGCTAGCGGGGCGGAATGAGCAGTTCTTC.